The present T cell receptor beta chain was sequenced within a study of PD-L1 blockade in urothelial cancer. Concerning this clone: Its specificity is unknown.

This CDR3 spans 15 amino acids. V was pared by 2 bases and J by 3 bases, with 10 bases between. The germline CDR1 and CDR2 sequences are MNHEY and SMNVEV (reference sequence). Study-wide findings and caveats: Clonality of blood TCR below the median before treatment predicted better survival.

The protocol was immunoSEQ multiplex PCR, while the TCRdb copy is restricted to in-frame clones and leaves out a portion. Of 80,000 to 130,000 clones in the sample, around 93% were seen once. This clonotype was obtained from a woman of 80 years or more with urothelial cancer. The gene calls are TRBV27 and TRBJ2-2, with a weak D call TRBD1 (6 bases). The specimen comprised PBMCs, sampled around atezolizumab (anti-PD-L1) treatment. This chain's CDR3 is CASSLRGGDTGELFF. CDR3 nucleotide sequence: TGTGCCAGCAGTTTACGAGGGGGAGACACCGGGGAGCTGTTTTTT.